This passage covers 8 T cell receptor beta chains from one sample sequenced in a study of blood T cells in healthy people across ages. PCR was performed a second time for about 6 to 12 cycles using a sample-barcoded 5' primer and a J-beta primer mix. A single record per CDR3 protein comes from TCRdb applying MiXCR to the 5' RACE reads. This table has about 770,000 distinct CDR3 sequences, 40% to 50% appearing once. The sequencing input was blood. Every receptor here comes from a man aged 60 to 75 in good health.

This clonotype was recorded a few times. This chain connects TRBV5-6 to TRBJ2-5; D is undetermined. The length of the CDR3 is 13 residues. CDR1 and CDR2 from the germline V gene are SGHDT and YYEEEE. Trimming pared 0 bases from V and 5 bases from J, leaving 8 bases between. CDR3 coding DNA: TGTGCCAGCAGCTTGGCCGAAGCGGAGACCCAGTACTTC. It encodes CASSLAEAETQYF. Variable domain in full (rest from reference TRBV5-6 and TRBJ2-5): DAGVTQSPTHLIKTRGQQVTLRCSPKSGHDTVSWYQQALGQGPQFIFQYYEEEERQRGNFPDRFSGHQFPNYSSELNVNALLLGDSALYLCASSLAEAETQYFGPGTRLLVL.

The genes are TRBV7-2 and TRBJ1-4, with D possibly being TRBD1 (5 bases). The germline CDR1 and CDR2 sequences are SGHTA and FQGNSA. V was pared by 1 base and J by 7 bases, with 7 bases between. CDR3 length: 13 amino acids. CDR3 protein: CASSLGGFEKLFF. The CDR3, as DNA: TGTGCCAGCAGCTTAGGGGGCTTTGAAAAACTGTTTTTT.

This chain uses TRBV20-1 with TRBJ2-1, with 12 positions matching TRBD2. Germline loops: CDR1 DFQATT, CDR2 SNEGSKA (reference sequence). With V trimmed by 6 bases and J by 6 bases, 3 bases remained unmatched. The CDR3 sequence is 13 residues long. The chain's CDR3 is CSAATSGGNEQFF. DNA for the CDR3: TGCAGTGCCGCGACTAGCGGGGGCAATGAGCAGTTCTTC.

This chain uses TRBV6-5 with TRBJ1-1; D perhaps matches TRBD1 (6 bases). The CDR3 has 12 amino acids. Per germline, CDR1 MNHEY and CDR2 SVGAGI. The germline V and J ends were trimmed by 6 bases and 8 bases, with 13 bases remaining between them. The CDR3 here is CASSPAGQEAFF. DNA for the CDR3: TGTGCCAGCAGCCCCGCGGGACAAGAAGCTTTCTTT.

This clonotype was recorded a few times. The V call is TRBV27, the J call TRBJ2-7, with D possibly being TRBD1 (6 bases). CDR1 is MNHEY, CDR2 SMNVEV, per germline (reference sequence). The CDR3 spans 15 residues. Trimming stripped 6 bases from V and 7 bases from J, with 22 bases between. The chain's CDR3 is CASSPQGTIYNEQYF. CDR3 nucleotides: TGTGCCAGCAGCCCTCAGGGGACAATATACAATGAGCAGTACTTC.

This clonotype was detected only once. Mismatch with germline at one junction end may stem from a read error. The genes are TRBV20-1 and TRBJ2-1; weak D call: TRBD2 (5 bases). This CDR3 region has 16 residues. Germline loops: CDR1 DFQATT, CDR2 SNEGSKA (reference sequence). CDR3 in DNA: TGCAGTACTAGAGAGTTTGGAAGGAGCTCCTACAATGAGCAGTTCTTC. Protein: CSTREFGRSSYNEQFF.

This clonotype showed up many times. V is TRBV4-1 and J is TRBJ2-7; 9 bases are a match to TRBD1. J lost 1 base, V lost 3 bases, and 4 bases had no gene match. The CDR3 is made up of 15 amino acids. Germline V gene data show CDR1 as MGHRA and CDR2 as YSYEKL. In DNA form, the CDR3 reads TGCGCCAGCAGCCAGGAGGGACAGGGATCCTACGAGCAGTACTTC. Its protein product is CASSQEGQGSYEQYF.

This chain uses TRBV4-2 with TRBJ2-3, with TRBD1 identical over 9 bases. The CDR3 loop spans 18 amino acids. Looked up from germline, CDR1 is LGHNA and CDR2 is YNFKEQ. J gave up 1 base and V 3 bases, and 11 bases lay outside the gene matches. In nucleotides, the CDR3 is TGTGCCAGCAGCCAGCAATACAGGGGGCGGTTAGGCACAGATACGCAGTATTTT. Amino acids: CASSQQYRGRLGTDTQYF.